A selection of T cell receptor beta chains follows, all from one sample in a study of blood T cell repertoires in COVID-19. Only in-frame clones appear in the TCRdb table, and some are missing; sequencing was by immunoSEQ multiplex PCR. The data show hundreds of thousands of clones, 70% to 90% seen once. Sequenced: peripheral blood. These receptor sequences come from a man in his late teens or twenties with active or convalescent COVID-19. The CDR3 runs from the conserved cysteine through the conserved F or W. A D gene is named only where the DNA matches it firmly. Where a row states a size, it is once, few, many or the class of an expanded clone; other rows omit it.

D	V	J	size	CDR3	DNA
TRBD1	TRBV9	TRBJ2-3	.	CASSTYRGITDTQYF	TGTGCCAGCAGCACCTACAGGGGGATCACAGATACGCAGTATTTT
TRBD1	TRBV7-3	TRBJ2-2	.	CASSSSLRGHTGELFF	TGTGCCAGCAGCTCAAGTCTTAGGGGGCATACCGGGGAGCTGTTTTTT
.	TRBV11-2	TRBJ1-3	.	CASSLYSSSSGNTIYF	TGTGCCAGCAGCTTATACAGCTCCAGCTCTGGAAACACCATATATTTT
.	TRBV24-1	TRBJ2-3	.	CATSGPGSTDTQYF	TGTGCCACCAGTGGTCCAGGGTCCACAGATACGCAGTATTTT
.	TRBV15	TRBJ1-4	.	CATSNRGTNEKLFF	TGTGCCACCAGCAATCGGGGGACTAATGAAAAACTGTTTTTT
.	TRBV2	TRBJ1-1	few	CASRAGEYTEAFF	TGTGCCAGCCGGGCAGGGGAGTACACTGAAGCTTTCTTT
TRBD1	TRBV10-3	TRBJ2-5	.	CAISPTGMETQYF	TGTGCCATCAGCCCGACAGGGATGGAGACCCAGTACTTC
TRBD2	TRBV6-2/TRBV6-3	TRBJ2-2	once	CASSPGTSGLNTGELFF	TGTGCCAGCAGTCCCGGGACTAGCGGATTGAACACCGGGGAGCTGTTTTTT
.	TRBV11-2	TRBJ2-7	.	CASTHAGAAYEQYF	TGTGCCAGCACCCATGCGGGGGCTGCCTACGAGCAGTACTTC
.	TRBV5-6	TRBJ1-5	.	CASSLNRDQPQHF	TGTGCCAGCAGCTTGAACCGGGATCAGCCCCAGCATTTT
.	TRBV6-1	TRBJ1-5	.	CASSEANRVNQPQHF	TGTGCCAGCAGTGAAGCAAACAGGGTTAATCAGCCCCAGCATTTT
TRBD2	TRBV5-6	TRBJ2-2	.	CASSPPGLAGENTGELFF	TGTGCCAGCAGCCCCCCGGGACTAGCGGGGGAGAACACCGGGGAGCTGTTTTTT
TRBD1	TRBV6-4	TRBJ2-2	.	CASSEHGTDRAIRAGELFF	TGTGCCAGCAGTGAACACGGGACAGACAGGGCTATTAGAGCCGGGGAGCTGTTTTTT
TRBD1	TRBV19	TRBJ1-5	.	CASSPGQGIYRTNQPQHF	TGTGCCAGTAGTCCAGGACAGGGGATCTATCGGACAAATCAGCCCCAGCATTTT
TRBD1	TRBV5-5	TRBJ2-3	.	CASSWGQATDTQYF	TGTGCCAGCAGCTGGGGACAGGCCACAGATACGCAGTATTTT
.	TRBV29-1	TRBJ1-2	.	CSVPETANYGYTF	TGCAGCGTTCCAGAGACAGCTAACTATGGCTACACCTTC
TRBD1	TRBV9	TRBJ1-2	.	CASSVAGTGNGYTF	TGTGCCAGCAGCGTAGCCGGGACAGGGAATGGCTACACCTTC
TRBD1	TRBV27	TRBJ1-1	.	CASSSYTGGTEAFF	TGTGCCAGCAGTTCATATACAGGGGGCACTGAAGCTTTCTTT
.	TRBV19	TRBJ1-1	.	CASTPWGGDGTEAFF	TGTGCCAGTACCCCGTGGGGAGGGGATGGCACTGAAGCTTTCTTT
TRBD1	TRBV4-2	TRBJ1-1	.	CASSQTGDFRTAFF	TGTGCCAGCAGCCAGACAGGGGACTTTAGGACGGCTTTCTTT
TRBD1	TRBV2	TRBJ1-2	once	CASTPDRVYGYTF	TGTGCCAGCACCCCCGACAGGGTCTATGGCTACACCTTC
.	TRBV5-6	TRBJ1-6	.	CASTFGDYNSPLHF	TGTGCCAGCACCTTCGGGGATTATAATTCACCCCTCCACTTT
TRBD1	TRBV2	TRBJ1-3	.	CASSGDRILSGNTIYF	TGTGCCAGCAGTGGGGACAGGATTCTCTCTGGAAACACCATATATTTT